This is a list of T cell receptor beta chains from one sample in a study of cytomegalovirus exposure and HLA in healthy donors. Data came from immunoSEQ multiplex PCR; TCRdb stores just in-frame clones and leaves some out. The table includes 200,000 to 250,000 clones, 75% detected once. Source material: PBMCs. Receptor source: a woman aged 25 to 39 in good health and CMV-seronegative. Both conserved end residues are part of each CDR3. The D gene is left open where the match is weak. Clone size is not always given. Where it is, it says once, few, many or a class for expanded clones.

>TRBJ2-7|.|TRBV29-1|.
TGCAGCGCTCTAACCCCGGGACGGGGGTTCTACGAGCAGTACTTC
CSALTPGRGFYEQYF
>TRBJ2-3|once|TRBV30|.
TGTGCCTGGAGCTCCGCGGGGATCACAGATACGCAGTATTTT
CAWSSAGITDTQYF
>TRBJ2-7|.|TRBV7-9|.
TGTGCCAGCAGCTTTTCTATGGGGGAGGACGAGCAGTACTTC
CASSFSMGEDEQYF
>TRBJ1-2|few|TRBV6-5|TRBD1
TGTGCCAGCAGTTACTCAGCAGGGGGAATCTATGGCTACACCTTC
CASSYSAGGIYGYTF
>TRBJ2-3|once|TRBV13|TRBD1
TGTGCCAGCAGCCTGGACAGGGTACAGGTTACGCAGTATTTT
CASSLDRVQVTQYF
>TRBJ2-7|few|TRBV5-4|TRBD1
TGTGCCAGCAGCCTAGGGACAGGGGGCTACTACGAGCAGTACTTC
CASSLGTGGYYEQYF
>TRBJ2-1|once|TRBV7-2|.
TGTGCCAGCAGCTTAGGGGGGCCGGGGAGTAATGAGCAGTTCTTC
CASSLGGPGSNEQFF
>TRBJ2-7|few|TRBV4-1|TRBD2
TGCGCCAGCAGCCAAGATCGGGGGGGGAGCTACGAGCAGTACTTC
CASSQDRGGSYEQYF
>TRBJ1-1|.|TRBV6-6|.
TGTGCCAGCAGTTACAATAGTGAAGCTTTCTTT
CASSYNSEAFF
>TRBJ1-1|.|TRBV29-1|.
TGCAGCGTTGATTCCCGAGACACTGAAGCTTTCTTT
CSVDSRDTEAFF
>TRBJ2-3|.|TRBV13|TRBD2
TGTGCCAGCAGCCGCCGGACTAGCGGGGCCACAGATACGCAGTATTTT
CASSRRTSGATDTQYF
>TRBJ2-1|few|TRBV7-6|.
TGTGCCAGCAGCGTTCGACTTGCGGGGTACAATGAGCAGTTCTTC
CASSVRLAGYNEQFF
>TRBJ1-5|.|TRBV6-6|TRBD1
TGTGCCAGCACCTACCACGGGGGACAGGGCAATCAGCCCCAGCATTTT
CASTYHGGQGNQPQHF
>TRBJ1-3|.|TRBV7-9|TRBD1
TGTGACAGCAGCCCGCGTTTACAGGGGAGCCCTGGAAACACCATATATTTT
CDSSPRLQGSPGNTIYF
>TRBJ2-5|few|TRBV5-1|TRBD1
TGCGCCAGCAGCTCGACAGGGGGAGAGACCCAGTACTTC
CASSSTGGETQYF
>TRBJ1-1|.|TRBV7-9|.
TGTGCCAGCAGCTCGACATTGATGAACACTGAAGCTTTCTTT
CASSSTLMNTEAFF
>TRBJ2-6|.|TRBV6-1|.
TGTGCCAGCTGCGGCAGCTCTGGGGCCAACGTCCTGACTTTC
CASCGSSGANVLTF
>TRBJ2-1|.|TRBV5-1|TRBD2
TGCGCCAGCAGCTCTGCTAGCGGGAGTTTCGATGAGCGGTTCTTC
CASSSASGSFDERFF